These T cell receptor beta chains were read from a single sample in a study of CD8 T cells in ankylosing spondylitis. Each CDR3 protein gets one entry after TCRdb re-called the 5' RACE reads with MiXCR. The sample shows about 840,000 distinct CDR3 sequences, roughly 12% of them seen only once. Sample: blood, either unsorted or a sorted T cell fraction (not recorded which). Receptor source: a male donor with ankylosing spondylitis. The CDR3 runs from the conserved cysteine through the conserved F or W. The D gene is left open where the match is weak. Clone size appears in some rows only: once, few, many, or a class for an expanded clone.

v_call: TRBV28; j_call: TRBJ2-1; clone_size: -; d_call: -; cdr3_aa: CASTSWRVRSYNEQFF; cdr3_nt: TGTGCCAGCACGAGTTGGCGGGTCCGCTCCTACAATGAGCAGTTCTTC
v_call: TRBV20-1; j_call: TRBJ2-3; clone_size: -; d_call: TRBD2; cdr3_aa: CSATGGWAELTDTQYF; cdr3_nt: TGCAGTGCTACGGGGGGGTGGGCGGAACTCACAGATACGCAGTATTTT
v_call: TRBV6-5; j_call: TRBJ2-6; clone_size: -; d_call: -; cdr3_aa: CASSYSGGLGGANVLTF; cdr3_nt: TGTGCCAGCAGTTACTCCGGCGGTCTGGGTGGGGCCAACGTCCTGACTTTC
v_call: TRBV12-3/TRBV12-4; j_call: TRBJ2-2; clone_size: many; d_call: -; cdr3_aa: CASREAGPPGELFF; cdr3_nt: TGTGCCAGCAGGGAGGCGGGACCTCCCGGGGAGCTGTTTTTT
v_call: TRBV6-2/TRBV6-3; j_call: TRBJ2-6; clone_size: few; d_call: -; cdr3_aa: CASSTRDTLTSGANVLTF; cdr3_nt: TGTGCCAGCAGTACCCGGGACACCCTTACCTCTGGGGCCAACGTCCTGACTTTC
v_call: TRBV10-1; j_call: TRBJ2-2; clone_size: -; d_call: -; cdr3_aa: CASSFLRDTGELFF; cdr3_nt: TGCGCCAGCAGTTTTCTCAGGGACACCGGGGAGCTGTTTTTT
v_call: TRBV19; j_call: TRBJ1-1; clone_size: few; d_call: -; cdr3_aa: CASSMTGRLMNTEAFF; cdr3_nt: TGTGCCAGTAGTATGACAGGCCGCCTCATGAACACTGAAGCTTTCTTT
v_call: TRBV28; j_call: TRBJ2-1; clone_size: -; d_call: -; cdr3_aa: CASRLPPYEQFF; cdr3_nt: TGTGCCAGCCGTCTCCCGCCGTATGAGCAGTTCTTC
v_call: TRBV20-1; j_call: TRBJ1-6; clone_size: few; d_call: -; cdr3_aa: CSAQDRRDNSPLHF; cdr3_nt: TGCAGTGCTCAAGACAGGAGAGATAATTCACCCCTCCACTTT
v_call: TRBV11-2; j_call: TRBJ2-7; clone_size: -; d_call: TRBD1; cdr3_aa: CASSWDRGTYEQYF; cdr3_nt: TGTGCCAGCAGCTGGGACAGGGGTACCTACGAGCAGTACTTC
v_call: TRBV7-2; j_call: TRBJ1-2; clone_size: few; d_call: TRBD1; cdr3_aa: CASSLSGTGTYGYTF; cdr3_nt: TGTGCCAGCAGCTTATCCGGGACAGGGACCTATGGCTACACCTTC
v_call: TRBV27; j_call: TRBJ2-7; clone_size: -; d_call: -; cdr3_aa: CASSGTREQYF; cdr3_nt: TGTGCCAGCTCCGGTACGCGCGAGCAGTACTTC
v_call: TRBV6-1; j_call: TRBJ2-2; clone_size: -; d_call: TRBD1; cdr3_aa: CASSPQGRSGELFF; cdr3_nt: TGTGCCAGCAGTCCACAGGGGAGAAGCGGGGAGCTGTTTTTT
v_call: TRBV29-1; j_call: TRBJ2-1; clone_size: -; d_call: -; cdr3_aa: CSVQPSYNEQFF; cdr3_nt: TGCAGTGTCCAGCCCTCCTACAATGAGCAGTTCTTC
v_call: TRBV6-2/TRBV6-3; j_call: TRBJ1-2; clone_size: many; d_call: TRBD1; cdr3_aa: CASSIRTGNYGYTF; cdr3_nt: TGTGCCAGCAGTATCCGGACAGGAAACTATGGCTACACCTTC
v_call: TRBV7-2; j_call: TRBJ1-6; clone_size: few; d_call: -; cdr3_aa: CASSRMARESSPLHF; cdr3_nt: TGTGCCAGCAGCCGAATGGCCCGGGAGAGTTCACCCCTCCACTTT
v_call: TRBV7-2; j_call: TRBJ2-7; clone_size: few; d_call: TRBD2; cdr3_aa: CASSPRTSGGSLYEQYF; cdr3_nt: TGTGCCAGCAGCCCCCGGACTAGCGGGGGGTCTCTATACGAGCAGTACTTC
v_call: TRBV5-1; j_call: TRBJ2-5; clone_size: many; d_call: -; cdr3_aa: CASSLVRDTETQYF; cdr3_nt: TGCGCCAGCAGCTTGGTTCGGGACACAGAGACCCAGTACTTC
v_call: TRBV5-6; j_call: TRBJ2-1; clone_size: many; d_call: -; cdr3_aa: CASSLYEGNEQFF; cdr3_nt: TGTGCCAGCAGCTTGTACGAGGGCAATGAGCAGTTCTTC
v_call: TRBV4-3; j_call: TRBJ2-7; clone_size: few; d_call: -; cdr3_aa: CASSQESWGSSYEQYF; cdr3_nt: TGCGCCAGCAGCCAAGAGAGCTGGGGGAGCTCCTACGAGCAGTACTTC
v_call: TRBV24-1; j_call: TRBJ2-1; clone_size: -; d_call: -; cdr3_aa: CATSDFGSGYNEQFF; cdr3_nt: TGTGCCACCAGTGATTTCGGGAGCGGATACAATGAGCAGTTCTTC